This T cell receptor (beta chain) was sequenced in a study of T cell responses to AZD1222 COVID-19 vaccine. TCRdb's copy holds only in-frame clones and misses some; the assay was immunoSEQ multiplex PCR. This repertoire shows roughly 130,000 clones, 88% found once; its top ten account for approximately 8%. The junction had 12 bases not matched to a gene; V was cut back by 4 bases and J by 4 bases. The CDR3 is made up of 17 amino acids. Germline CDR1 and CDR2: SGHDT and YYEEEE. The specimen was peripheral blood, collected on day 0 of AZD1222 vaccination. The receptor comes from an adult in good health. The V and J genes are TRBV5-6 and TRBJ2-5; TRBD2 aligns across 11 bases. The DNA for the CDR3 is TGTGCCAGCAGCCTTTTCGATAGCGGGGGGGCCGGAGAGACCCAGTACTTC. It codes for CASSLFDSGGAGETQYF.